This TCR beta chain is from a study of T cell repertoires in cytomegalovirus infection. Study information: Shared public TCR beta signatures pointed to both CMV infection and a matching HLA type. Findings of the study overall: Totalled public TCR beta family frequency picked out people who carried CMV plus the relevant HLA.

Germline assignment: CDR1 MNHEY and CDR2 SMNVEV (reference sequence). This CDR3 spans 16 amino acids. Trimming took off 4 bases at V and 7 bases at J, with 20 bases between the two ends. Remarks on this clonotype: Its specificity is not known.

TCRdb re-called the reads through MiXCR, storing one row per CDR3 protein. Of about 830,000 distinct CDR3 sequences in the sample, less than 35% were seen once. The V gene is TRBV27, the J gene TRBJ1-5; no reliable D call. The source material was cultured CD8+ T cells from PBMCs, sampled from culture after CMV antigen stimulation. The clonotype was recovered from a human donor in good health (CMV status not recorded). Some clones in this sample may be carry-over from other donors' samples. The CDR3 DNA reads TGTGCCAGCAGTTGGACCGGGCCCCGGAATAGCCAGCCCCAGCATTTT. Protein: CASSWTGPRNSQPQHF.